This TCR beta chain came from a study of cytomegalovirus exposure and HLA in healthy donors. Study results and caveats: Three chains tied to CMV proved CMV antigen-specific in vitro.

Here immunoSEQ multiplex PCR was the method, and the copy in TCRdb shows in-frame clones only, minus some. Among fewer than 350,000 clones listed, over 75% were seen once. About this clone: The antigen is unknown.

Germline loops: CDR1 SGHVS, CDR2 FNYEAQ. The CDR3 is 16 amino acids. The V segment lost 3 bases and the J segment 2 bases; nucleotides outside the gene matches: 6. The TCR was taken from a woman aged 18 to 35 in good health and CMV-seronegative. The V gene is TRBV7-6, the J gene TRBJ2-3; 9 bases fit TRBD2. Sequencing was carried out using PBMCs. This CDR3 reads CASSFTGGRVTDTQYF. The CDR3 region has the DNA TGTGCCAGCAGCTTTACGGGCGGGAGGGTCACAGATACGCAGTATTTT.